These T cell receptor beta chains were read from a single sample in a study. TCRdb analysed the 5' RACE reads with MiXCR anew, one entry per CDR3 protein. The table shows 60,000 to 65,000 distinct CDR3 sequences, with just under 30% occurring only once. Source material: tumor-infiltrating naive CD4+ T cells sorted from the breast tumor. Source of these receptors: a female donor with breast cancer. Each CDR3 is given with its conserved first and last residue. The D gene is left open where the match is weak. Clone size is given for some rows only: seen once, a few or many times, or a class if the clone is expanded.

CDR3nt	CDR3aa	v_gene	j_gene	abundance	d_gene
TGTGCCAGCAGCTTAATGCGGGAGGGCGGAGGAGAGACCCAGTACTTC	CASSLMREGGGETQYF	TRBV7-2	TRBJ2-5	few	TRBD2
TGTGCCAGCAGCTTGACTAGCAATGAGCAGTTCTTC	CASSLTSNEQFF	TRBV5-6	TRBJ2-1	.	.
TGCAGTGCACGGGGACTAGCGGATACCTACGAGCAGTACTTC	CSARGLADTYEQYF	TRBV20-1	TRBJ2-7	many	TRBD2
TGCGCCAGCAGCGACGGGACTTCGGGGGCCAATGAGCAGTTCTTC	CASSDGTSGANEQFF	TRBV5-1	TRBJ2-1	few	.
TGTGCCAGCAGTTACACTAGCGTAAGAATAACCGGGGAGCTGTTTTTT	CASSYTSVRITGELFF	TRBV6-5	TRBJ2-2	.	TRBD2
TGTGCCAGCAGGCTACAGCATTATAATTCACCCCTCCACTTT	CASRLQHYNSPLHF	TRBV12-3/TRBV12-4	TRBJ1-6	.	.
TGTGCCAGCAGTGACTCCGGGAGATTCGACAATGAGCAGTTCTTC	CASSDSGRFDNEQFF	TRBV25-1	TRBJ2-1	.	.
TGCAGTGCTAGGGCGGAGGGCTACGAGCAGTACTTC	CSARAEGYEQYF	TRBV20-1	TRBJ2-7	few	.
TGCAGTGCCCCCTCGGGTGGGCAGGAGGCAGGTTCACCCCTCCACTTT	CSAPSGGQEAGSPLHF	TRBV20-1	TRBJ1-6	.	.
TGTGCCAGCACCTCAACAGGGGGCATTTACAATGAGCAGTTCTTC	CASTSTGGIYNEQFF	TRBV7-9	TRBJ2-1	.	TRBD1
TGTGCCAGCAGCCAAGATACCGGGGGGGGGGTTCTGGAGCAGTTCTTC	CASSQDTGGGVLEQFF	TRBV4-2	TRBJ2-1	.	TRBD2
TGTGCTAGCAGCTTAGATCTTTTGGGGCCCCAGTACTTC	CASSLDLLGPQYF	TRBV7-7	TRBJ2-5	.	.
TGTGCCTGTCCCGGGACAGGGAACACTGAAGCTTTCTTT	CACPGTGNTEAFF	TRBV30	TRBJ1-1	.	TRBD1
TGTGCCATCAGTGAGAGCCAGGGGGCCAACCAAGAGACCCAGTACTTC	CAISESQGANQETQYF	TRBV10-3	TRBJ2-5	few	TRBD1
TGTGCCAGCAGCTTAGCGACAGCCTTACTAGATACGCAGTATTTT	CASSLATALLDTQYF	TRBV7-9	TRBJ2-3	few	.
TGTGCCAGCAGCTTGGTCATAGGATCCTACGAGCAGTACTTC	CASSLVIGSYEQYF	TRBV11-2	TRBJ2-7	.	.
TGTGCCAGCAGTTACTCGAGTGGGACAGGGGAAGATGAGCAGTTCTTC	CASSYSSGTGEDEQFF	TRBV6-2/TRBV6-3	TRBJ2-1	few	TRBD1
TGTGCCATCAGTGAGTCCCCAGCTAAGAACACTGAAGCTTTCTTT	CAISESPAKNTEAFF	TRBV10-3	TRBJ1-1	few	.
TGTGCCAGCAGTCCGTCGACAGGGGCAAATCAGCCCCAGCATTTT	CASSPSTGANQPQHF	TRBV6-6	TRBJ1-5	.	TRBD1
TGCAGTGCTAGAGATCTCCAGGGCAATCAGCCCCAGCATTTT	CSARDLQGNQPQHF	TRBV20-1	TRBJ1-5	.	.
TGTGCCAGCGGTCCCGGGACTAGCGGGGGTTTTTGGCCGTACGAGCAGTACTTC	CASGPGTSGGFWPYEQYF	TRBV7-8	TRBJ2-7	.	TRBD2
TGCGCCAGCAGCCAAGACGCTCCGGGACAGAGATTGAACACTGAAGCTTTCTTT	CASSQDAPGQRLNTEAFF	TRBV4-1	TRBJ1-1	few	TRBD1
TGTGCCAGCAGCCCGGCGGAACACGAGCAGTACTTC	CASSPAEHEQYF	TRBV28	TRBJ2-7	few	.
TGTGCCTGGAGTGGGCTAGCGGCACAAACCTACAATGAGCTGTTCTTC	CAWSGLAAQTYNELFF	TRBV30	TRBJ2-1	.	TRBD2
TGTGCCAGCAGCCGACTAGCGGGGGAGGAGACCCAGTACTTC	CASSRLAGEETQYF	TRBV3-1	TRBJ2-5	few	TRBD2
TGTGCCAGCAGCTTATCGGATCCAGGCGACTATGGCTACACCTTC	CASSLSDPGDYGYTF	TRBV7-9	TRBJ1-2	few	.
TGTGCCAGCAGCCAAGGAGGGGGACACCCTAATGAAAAACTGTTTTTT	CASSQGGGHPNEKLFF	TRBV14	TRBJ1-4	few	.
TGTGCCAGCAGCTTAGCGGGAGGACAGCCCCAGCATTTT	CASSLAGGQPQHF	TRBV7-9	TRBJ1-5	.	.
TGCAGTGCTAGGGATGGTGAGACAGATACGCAGTATTTT	CSARDGETDTQYF	TRBV20-1	TRBJ2-3	few	.
TGTGCCAGCAGTGAACGCCAAACCTGGGGGGCCGAGCAGTACTTC	CASSERQTWGAEQYF	TRBV6-1	TRBJ2-7	few	.
TGCGCCAGCAGCTCATCACAGGGGGCATCCTACGAGCAGTACTTC	CASSSSQGASYEQYF	TRBV5-1	TRBJ2-7	many	TRBD1
TGTGCCAGCAGCTTAAAGGGGAGGGCCTACGAGCAGTACTTC	CASSLKGRAYEQYF	TRBV7-9	TRBJ2-7	.	TRBD2
TGCGCCAGCAGCTTGGAGTGGGAGACCTACGAGCAGTACTTC	CASSLEWETYEQYF	TRBV5-1	TRBJ2-7	many	.
TGCGCCAGCAGTCCGAGCAGGGGAGAGAATGAGCAGTTCTTC	CASSPSRGENEQFF	TRBV5-1	TRBJ2-1	.	.
TGTGCCAGCAGCTCACGTACGGCTGTCACAGATACGCAGTATTTT	CASSSRTAVTDTQYF	TRBV7-8	TRBJ2-3	.	.
TGCGCCAGCAGCTTGGTCCCATCCGGTGAGCAGTTCTTC	CASSLVPSGEQFF	TRBV5-1	TRBJ2-1	few	.
TGCAGTGCTAATAGTATAGCTACCTCTAGCACAGAGACGCAGTATTTT	CSANSIATSSTETQYF	TRBV20-1	TRBJ2-3	.	.
TGTGCCAGCAGCGCCACAGGGGGGTCCTATGGCTACACCTTC	CASSATGGSYGYTF	TRBV5-5	TRBJ1-2	.	TRBD1
TGCGCCAGCAGCTTTGCGGGGACTGTAGATACGCAGTATTTT	CASSFAGTVDTQYF	TRBV5-1	TRBJ2-3	.	.
TGTGCCAGCAGCTTAGCTGCGGCTAGCGTCTACAATGAGCAGTTCTTC	CASSLAAASVYNEQFF	TRBV7-2	TRBJ2-1	.	.
TGTGCCAGCGGATTCCGGGGGAGCTCTGGAAACACCATATATTTT	CASGFRGSSGNTIYF	TRBV12-3/TRBV12-4	TRBJ1-3	.	.
TGTGCCAGCAGCCTTGAGGGGAGCACTGAAGCTTTCTTT	CASSLEGSTEAFF	TRBV7-9	TRBJ1-1	.	.
TGTGCCAGCAGCGGGGACAGGGGCTTTTTATACAATGAGCAGTTCTTC	CASSGDRGFLYNEQFF	TRBV5-5	TRBJ2-1	.	TRBD1
TGTGCCAGCAGTTACAGCACAGGGACCTACGAGCAGTACTTC	CASSYSTGTYEQYF	TRBV6-5	TRBJ2-7	few	.
TGCGCCAGCAGCTCCCGGTCCCTGAACACCGGGGAGCTGTTTTTT	CASSSRSLNTGELFF	TRBV5-1	TRBJ2-2	.	.
TGTGCCAGCAAGCTGACAGGGGACAATTCACCCCTCCACTTT	CASKLTGDNSPLHF	TRBV6-5	TRBJ1-6	few	TRBD1
TGTGCCAGCAGACCCGGGACAGGGGAAGAGACCCAGTACTTC	CASRPGTGEETQYF	TRBV28	TRBJ2-5	few	TRBD1
TGTGCCAGCAGTTACAGGGGGAGCACAGATACGCAGTATTTT	CASSYRGSTDTQYF	TRBV12-3/TRBV12-4	TRBJ2-3	.	TRBD1
TGTGCCAGCAGCCAGGGCCCGGGCACTGAAGCTTTCTTT	CASSQGPGTEAFF	TRBV5-4	TRBJ1-1	many	.
TGTGCCAGCAGTTGGGTCTATTTCAATCGGGATACGCAGTATTTT	CASSWVYFNRDTQYF	TRBV27	TRBJ2-3	few	.
TGTGCCAGCAGCCCCGGACTAGCGGGAGTTGGCACCGGGGAGCTGTTTTTT	CASSPGLAGVGTGELFF	TRBV7-3	TRBJ2-2	.	TRBD2
TGCAGTGCTAGAGACCCTCTGAAGGGGGGAAACACCATACATTTT	CSARDPLKGGNTIHF	TRBV20-1	TRBJ1-3	.	.
TGTGCCAGCACCGGAGTCAGGGACTCCTACGAGCAGTACTTC	CASTGVRDSYEQYF	TRBV12-3/TRBV12-4	TRBJ2-7	.	.
TGTGCCAGCATGGGCGAGCAGTACTTC	CASMGEQYF	TRBV6-4	TRBJ2-7	.	.
TGTGCCAGCAGCTTAGCGGGGCAGGGAACTGACGAGCAGTACTTC	CASSLAGQGTDEQYF	TRBV7-9	TRBJ2-7	few	.
TGTGCCAGCAGTTTATCCAGGGGTAGCAATCAGCCCCAGCATTTT	CASSLSRGSNQPQHF	TRBV12-3/TRBV12-4	TRBJ1-5	.	.
TGTGCCAGCAGTCTAACAGGCGAGCAGTACTTC	CASSLTGEQYF	TRBV12-3/TRBV12-4	TRBJ2-7	many	.
TGCGCCAGCAGCCTCGACAGGGCGGGGCAGTACTTC	CASSLDRAGQYF	TRBV5-1	TRBJ2-7	.	TRBD1
TGTGCCAGCAGCGCGGGACAGGGAGAGGAGCAGTACTTC	CASSAGQGEEQYF	TRBV5-6	TRBJ2-7	.	TRBD1